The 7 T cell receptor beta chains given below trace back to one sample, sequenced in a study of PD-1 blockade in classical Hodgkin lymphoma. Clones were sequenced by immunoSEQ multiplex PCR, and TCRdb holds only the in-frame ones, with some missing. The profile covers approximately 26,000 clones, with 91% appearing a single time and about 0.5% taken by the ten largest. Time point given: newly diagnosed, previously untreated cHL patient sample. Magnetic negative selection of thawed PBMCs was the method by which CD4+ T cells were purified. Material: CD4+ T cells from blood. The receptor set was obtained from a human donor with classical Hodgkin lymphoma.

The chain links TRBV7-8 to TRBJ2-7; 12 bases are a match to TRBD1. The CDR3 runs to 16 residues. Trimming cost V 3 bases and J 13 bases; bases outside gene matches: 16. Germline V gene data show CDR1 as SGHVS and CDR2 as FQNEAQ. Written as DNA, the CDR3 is TGTGCCAGCAGCTTGGGGACCGGGACAGGGGGCTGGCGGACTTACTTC. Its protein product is CASSLGTGTGGWRTYF.

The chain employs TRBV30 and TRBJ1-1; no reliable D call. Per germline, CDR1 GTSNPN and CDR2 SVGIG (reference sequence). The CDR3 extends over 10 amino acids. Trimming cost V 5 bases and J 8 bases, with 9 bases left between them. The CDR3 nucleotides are TGTGCCTGGGACGGACCCGAAGCTTTCTTT. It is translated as CAWDGPEAFF.

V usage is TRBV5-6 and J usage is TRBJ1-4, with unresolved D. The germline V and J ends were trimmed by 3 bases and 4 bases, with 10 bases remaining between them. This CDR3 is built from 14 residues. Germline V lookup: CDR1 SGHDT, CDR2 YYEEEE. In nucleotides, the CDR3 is TGTGCCAGCAGCTCGGACCTCGTTAATGAAAAACTGTTTTTT. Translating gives CASSSDLVNEKLFF. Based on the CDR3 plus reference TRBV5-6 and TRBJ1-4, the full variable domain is DAGVTQSPTHLIKTRGQQVTLRCSPKSGHDTVSWYQQALGQGPQFIFQYYEEEERQRGNFPDRFSGHQFPNYSSELNVNALLLGDSALYLCASSSDLVNEKLFFGSGTQLSVL.

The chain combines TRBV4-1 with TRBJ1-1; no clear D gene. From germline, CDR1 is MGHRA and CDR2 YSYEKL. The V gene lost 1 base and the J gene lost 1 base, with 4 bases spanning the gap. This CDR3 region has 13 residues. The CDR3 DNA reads TGCGCCAGCAGCCAAGGGCCGAACACTGAAGCTTTCTTT. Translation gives CASSQGPNTEAFF.

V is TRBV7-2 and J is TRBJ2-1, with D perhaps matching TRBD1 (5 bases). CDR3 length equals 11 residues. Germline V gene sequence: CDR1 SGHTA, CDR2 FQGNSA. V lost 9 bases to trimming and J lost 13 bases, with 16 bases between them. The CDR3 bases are TGTGCCAGTCAGGGCGAACTTAATCAGTTCTTC. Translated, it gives CASQGELNQFF. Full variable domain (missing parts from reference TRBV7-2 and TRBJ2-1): GAGVSQSPSNKVTEKGKDVELRCDPISGHTALYWYRQSLGQGLEFLIYFQGNSAPDKSGLPSDRFSAERTGGSVSTLTIQRTQQEDSAVYLCASQGELNQFFGPGTRLTVL.

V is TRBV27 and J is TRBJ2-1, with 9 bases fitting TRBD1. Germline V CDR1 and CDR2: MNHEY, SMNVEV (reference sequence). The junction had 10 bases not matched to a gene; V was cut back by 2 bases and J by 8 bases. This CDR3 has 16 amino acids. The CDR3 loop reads CASSLIGTGFGDEQFF. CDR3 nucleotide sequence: TGTGCCAGCAGTTTAATCGGGACAGGGTTTGGGGATGAGCAGTTCTTC.

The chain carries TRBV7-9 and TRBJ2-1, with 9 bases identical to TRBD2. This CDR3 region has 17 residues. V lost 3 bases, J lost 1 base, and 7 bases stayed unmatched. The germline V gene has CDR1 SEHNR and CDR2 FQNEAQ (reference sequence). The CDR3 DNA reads TGTGCCAGCAGCTTCAGACTAGCGGAACAATCCTACAATGAGCAGTTCTTC. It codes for CASSFRLAEQSYNEQFF.